This T cell receptor beta chain was identified in a study of cytomegalovirus exposure and HLA in healthy donors. Overall study context: Researchers found that roughly 81% of some 400 genotyped donors fell within the Caucasian-associated ancestry cluster. Whole-study results and caveats: TCR beta V- and J-gene trimming was later associated with a missense DCLRE1C variant.

Germline V gene data show CDR1 as SGHRS and CDR2 as YFSETQ. The CDR3 length is 16 residues. Trimming at V came to 3 bases and at J to 2 bases, leaving 7 bases not matched to a gene. This PCR relied on a set of 60 Vbeta primers and 13 Jbeta primers. Libraries were prepared by immunoSEQ multiplex PCR; TCRdb keeps only in-frame clonotypes and omits some of them. The repertoire has approximately 150,000 clones, roughly four fifths of them found once; the top ten carry under 5%. About this clone itself: The antigen is unknown.

Sequenced: PBMCs. This chain joins TRBV5-1 and TRBJ1-3, with 8 bases lining up with TRBD1. The source of this sequence is a girl between 10 and 17 years old in good health and CMV-seropositive. CDR3 DNA: TGCGCCAGCAGCTCACCAGGACAGGGCCCTGGAAACACCATATATTTT. Translating gives CASSSPGQGPGNTIYF.